This TCR beta chain was identified during a study of blood T cell repertoires in COVID-19. In the study overall: Sites in the United States, Italy and Spain provided acute and convalescent COVID-19 samples. T cells, B-cell-depleted T cells, or PBMCs provided the cDNA or gDNA that served as material.

Those who participated ranged in age from 18 to 89 years and resided in 20 to 30 US areas. Before being deemed recovered, Cohort 3 donors had two negative PCRs, clearance, or symptom resolution. The germline CDR1 and CDR2 sequences are SGHRS and YFSETQ. The CDR3 spans 15 residues. V trimming: 4 bases; J trimming: 0 bases; junction bases outside the gene matches: 3. The protocol was immunoSEQ multiplex PCR, while the TCRdb copy is restricted to in-frame clones and leaves out a portion. This table holds almost 500,000 clones, roughly nine tenths found once. The sample comprised PBMCs or T cells enriched from blood (not recorded which). This sequence was found in a woman in her fifties or sixties who had recovered from COVID-19. This rearrangement joins TRBV5-1 to TRBJ1-3; 8 bases map to TRBD1. The CDR3 loop is CASSAGQVSGNTIYF. The CDR3 DNA reads TGCGCCAGCAGCGCGGGACAGGTCTCTGGAAACACCATATATTTT.